This T cell receptor beta chain was obtained from a study of read filtering for tumor transcriptome and immune sequencing (dated by TCRdb to 2019 to 2021). Regarding the complete study: The cohort consisted of under 20 male and over eleven female patients, with a mean age of around 60 years and an age range of roughly 45 to 85. TCR-region mapped reads per sample ranged from about 3.5 to 10.27 million with IR-seq versus only about 80 to 1,300 with RNA-seq. Using the same bone marrow samples, the study ran both targeted immune repertoire sequencing and bulk whole-transcriptome sequencing and then compared the TCR repertoires from each method. By revised international staging, eight or nine patients were R-ISS I, 15 to 20 were R-ISS II and over 5 were R-ISS III. After DNase treatment, whole-transcriptome libraries were prepared with the TruSeq RNA Access Library Prep Kit. A main aim was a read-filtering strategy for immune repertoire data, specifically whether clonotypes supported by a single read should be removed. Broad study findings and their caveats: Single-read clonotypes made up approximately 84% of clonotypes but only around 4% of total reads in IR-seq, compared with 65% to 75% of clonotypes and roughly 49% of reads in RNA-seq. IR-seq captured clonotypes at much higher depth and more reliably than RNA-seq, and smaller IR-seq throughput sufficed to identify most shared clonotypes. The sorted CD138-negative fraction was not purified T cells but a mixed bone marrow immune population. Removing single-read clonotypes increased the correlation between IR-seq and RNA-seq shared clonotype proportions.

TCR libraries were built from approximately 400 ng RNA with the Immunoverse kit, using molecular barcoded adaptors covering alpha/delta and beta/gamma chains. TCR library preparation used the same RNA that went into transcriptome sequencing. Sequencing of the TCR libraries was done on an Illumina HiSeq 4000 with 2 x 150 cycles. Turning to the authors' computational methods: MiXCR aligned TCR reads to human V, D, J and C references and assembled the aligned reads into CDR3 clonotypes, with quality filtering and error correction included. The tcR package in R was used for analysis of clonotype counts and gene usage diversity. Raw mapping reads were checked after the RNA-seq reads had been mapped by STAR aligner version 2.5.3a onto the human GRCh37 genome. To test the effect of sequencing depth on detected clonotypes, IR-seq fastq files were randomly downsampled using Seqtk 1.3. In TCRdb, the public reads were trimmed at Q25 with fastp and aligned with MiXCR, with productive beta chains retained. One record per CDR3 amino acid sequence lists the most common genes and DNA. The V and J calls shown here were made by TCRdb, not taken from the authors' results. The sample table contains tens of thousands of distinct CDR3 sequences; only one count was recorded for roughly 19% of them. The ten largest clones add up to about 17% of the sample.

Each patient had bone marrow sampled at the time of active disease. Ficoll-Hypaque density gradient centrifugation was used to isolate bone marrow mononuclear cells. Myeloma plasma cells were removed and CD138-negative cells were collected by negative selection after labeling with CD138 magnetic microbeads on a MACS separator. Purity of the isolated cells was checked by flow cytometry on an Attune NxT using CD138 antibodies. TRIzol reagent was used to extract total RNA, and a NanoDrop spectrophotometer was used to quantify the extracted RNA. For each patient, the CD138-negative bone marrow sample underwent paired RNA-seq and IR-seq. This clonotype was recorded at least ten times. The specificity of this receptor is unknown. Qualities for individual bases were not recorded, and no much larger clone is one base off. The CDR3 runs 15 amino acids, cysteine and phenylalanine included. Only the CDR3 portion is preserved as DNA: 45 bases, with reading frame beginning at the first base. The germline V end is reduced by 6 bases and the J end by 7 bases; junction bases left unmatched: 10. As encoded in the germline V gene, CDR1 is MDHEN while CDR2 is SYDVKM.

The source is a donor at least 40 years old with multiple myeloma. The rearranged chain carries TRBV28 and TRBJ2-4; 9 bases in the junction line up with TRBD1. The sequenced sample consisted of a population of CD138-negative cells sorted from bone marrow. The cell subset or site label, read with the paper, signifies: bone marrow mononuclear cells depleted of CD138+ plasma/myeloma cells by negative magnetic selection. The base sequence is TGTGCCAGCAGCAGACAGGGGGTGGACGGCAACATTCAGTACTTC. The resulting protein is CASSRQGVDGNIQYF.